The 6 T cell receptor beta chains listed next were all sequenced from one sample in a study of blood T cell repertoires in COVID-19. Sequencing was performed with immunoSEQ multiplex PCR; in TCRdb, only in-frame clones are kept and a portion is missing. This sample has some 220,000 clones, with 80% to 85% found just once. Material: peripheral blood. These receptors originate from a woman of 80 years or more with active or convalescent COVID-19.

This clone was observed a single time. This sequence joins TRBV30 and TRBJ1-6; D may be TRBD1 (6 bases). The CDR3 sequence is 14 residues long. The germline V and J ends were trimmed by 0 bases and 13 bases, with 16 bases remaining between them. The germline V gene has CDR1 GTSNPN and CDR2 SVGIG (reference sequence). This chain's CDR3 is CAWSVPRGGTPLHF. In DNA form, the CDR3 reads TGTGCCTGGAGTGTACCTAGGGGGGGTACTCCCCTCCACTTT.

The V call is TRBV3-1 (or the pseudogene TRBV3-2), the J call TRBJ1-1, with D tentatively TRBD1 (5 bases). This CDR3 contains 14 residues. Trimming removed 3 bases at V and 0 bases at J, with 8 bases between. CDR1 and CDR2 from the germline V gene are LGHDT and YNNKEL (reference sequence). CDR3 protein: CASSQAGLNTEAFF. DNA for the CDR3: TGTGCCAGCAGCCAGGCAGGGTTGAACACTGAAGCTTTCTTT.

The chain employs TRBV10-3 and TRBJ2-6; TRBD1 matches at 10 bases. After removal of 4 bases from V and 4 bases from J, the junction contained 7 bases not matched to a gene. In germline, CDR1 is ENHRY, CDR2 SYGVKD. The CDR3 is made up of 17 amino acids. The CDR3 DNA follows: TGTGCCATCAGTGCCACGACAGGGGGCATAGGGGCCAACGTCCTGACTTTC. Encoded protein: CAISATTGGIGANVLTF.

The chain carries TRBV10-3 and TRBJ2-7; 10 nucleotides align to TRBD1. Germline trimming cut 2 bases from V and 2 bases from J; bases unmatched to any gene: 3. This CDR3 spans 15 amino acids. Per the germline V gene, CDR1 is ENHRY and CDR2 is SYGVKD. The CDR3 protein is CAISEPGQGTYEQYF. CDR3 nucleotides: TGTGCCATCAGTGAGCCGGGACAGGGGACCTACGAGCAGTACTTC.

The J gene is TRBJ2-7, the V gene TRBV7-2, with 7 nucleotides matching TRBD1. CDR3 length: 15 residues. The V gene's germline CDR1 is SGHTA and CDR2 FQGNSA. The ends lost 1 base at V and 1 base at J; junction bases unmatched: 4. CDR3 sequence: CASSLVGQASYEQYF. The CDR3 DNA follows: TGTGCCAGCAGCTTAGTCGGACAGGCATCCTACGAGCAGTACTTC.

The chain's CDR3 is CASSYMASGRHYEQYF. The DNA of the CDR3 is TGTGCCAGCAGTTATATGGCTAGCGGGCGCCACTACGAGCAGTACTTC. This chain joins TRBV6-5 and TRBJ2-7; TRBD2 aligns across 8 bases. In germline, CDR1 is MNHEY, CDR2 SVGAGI. J was trimmed by 3 bases and V by 3 bases; bases with no gene match: 10. The CDR3 length is 16 residues.